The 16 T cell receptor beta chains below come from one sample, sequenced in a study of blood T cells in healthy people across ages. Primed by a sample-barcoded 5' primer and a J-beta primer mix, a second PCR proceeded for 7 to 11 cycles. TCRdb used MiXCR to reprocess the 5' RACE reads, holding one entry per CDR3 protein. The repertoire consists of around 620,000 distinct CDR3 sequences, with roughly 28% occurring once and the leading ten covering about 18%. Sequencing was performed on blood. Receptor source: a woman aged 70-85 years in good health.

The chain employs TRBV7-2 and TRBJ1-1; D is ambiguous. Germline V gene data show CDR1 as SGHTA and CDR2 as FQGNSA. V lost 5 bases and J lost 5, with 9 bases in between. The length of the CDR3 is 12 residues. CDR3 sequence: CASSTPWTEAFF. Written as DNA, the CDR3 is TGTGCCAGCAGCACTCCATGGACTGAAGCTTTCTTT.

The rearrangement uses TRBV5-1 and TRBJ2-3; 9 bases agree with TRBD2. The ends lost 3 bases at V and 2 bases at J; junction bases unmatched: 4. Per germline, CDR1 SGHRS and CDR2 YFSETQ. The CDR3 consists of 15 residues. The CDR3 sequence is CASSWGLAITDTQYF. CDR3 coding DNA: TGCGCCAGCAGCTGGGGACTAGCTATCACAGATACGCAGTATTTT. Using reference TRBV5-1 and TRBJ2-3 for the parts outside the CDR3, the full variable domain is KAGVTQTPRYLIKTRGQQVTLSCSPISGHRSVSWYQQTPGQGLQFLFEYFSETQRNKGNFPGRFSGRQFSNSRSEMNVSTLELGDSALYLCASSWGLAITDTQYFGPGTRLTVL.

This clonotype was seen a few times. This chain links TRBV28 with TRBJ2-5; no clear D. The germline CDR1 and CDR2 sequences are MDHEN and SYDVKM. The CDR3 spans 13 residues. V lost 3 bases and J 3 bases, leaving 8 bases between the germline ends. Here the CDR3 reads CASSFGNEETQYF. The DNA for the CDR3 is TGTGCCAGCAGTTTTGGGAACGAAGAGACCCAGTACTTC.

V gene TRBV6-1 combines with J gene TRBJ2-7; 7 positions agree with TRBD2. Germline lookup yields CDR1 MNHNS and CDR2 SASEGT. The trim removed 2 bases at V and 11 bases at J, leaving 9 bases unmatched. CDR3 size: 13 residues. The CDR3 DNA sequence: TGTGCCAGCAGTGAATCGGGACTACGACAAGAGTACTTC. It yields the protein CASSESGLRQEYF.

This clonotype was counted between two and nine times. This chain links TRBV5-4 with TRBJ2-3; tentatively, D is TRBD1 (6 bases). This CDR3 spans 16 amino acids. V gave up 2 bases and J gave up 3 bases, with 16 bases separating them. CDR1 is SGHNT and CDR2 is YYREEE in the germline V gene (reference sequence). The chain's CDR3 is CASSFPGVGATDTQYF. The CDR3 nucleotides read TGTGCCAGCAGCTTCCCCGGGGTGGGGGCAACAGATACGCAGTATTTT. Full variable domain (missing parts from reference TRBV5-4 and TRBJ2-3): ETGVTQSPTHLIKTRGQQVTLRCSSQSGHNTVSWYQQALGQGPQFIFQYYREEENGRGNFPPRFSGLQFPNYSSELNVNALELDDSALYLCASSFPGVGATDTQYFGPGTRLTVL.

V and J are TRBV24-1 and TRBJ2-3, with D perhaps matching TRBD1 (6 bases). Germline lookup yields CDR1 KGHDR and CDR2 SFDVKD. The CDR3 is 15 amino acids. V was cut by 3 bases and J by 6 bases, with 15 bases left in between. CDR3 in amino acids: CATSDTIGQTDTQYF. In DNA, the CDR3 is TGTGCCACCAGTGATACGATCGGACAGACGGATACGCAGTATTTT.

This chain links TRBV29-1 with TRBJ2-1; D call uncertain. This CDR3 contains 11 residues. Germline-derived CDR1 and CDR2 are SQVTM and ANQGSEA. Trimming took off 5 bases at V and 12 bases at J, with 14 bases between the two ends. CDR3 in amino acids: CSVSPHSGQFF. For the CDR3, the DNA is TGCAGCGTTAGCCCTCACAGTGGGCAGTTCTTC.

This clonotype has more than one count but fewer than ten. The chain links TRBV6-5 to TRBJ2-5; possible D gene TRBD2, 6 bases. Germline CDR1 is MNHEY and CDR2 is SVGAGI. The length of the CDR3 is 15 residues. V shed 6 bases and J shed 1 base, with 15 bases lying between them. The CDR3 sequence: CASRNQRALQETQYF. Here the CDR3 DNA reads TGTGCCAGCAGGAATCAGCGGGCTCTCCAAGAGACCCAGTACTTC.

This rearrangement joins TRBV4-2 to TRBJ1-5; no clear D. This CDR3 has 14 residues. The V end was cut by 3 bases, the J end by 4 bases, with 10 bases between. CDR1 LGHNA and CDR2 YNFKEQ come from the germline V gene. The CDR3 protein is CASSQGGRNQPQHF. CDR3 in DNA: TGTGCCAGCAGCCAGGGAGGGAGGAATCAGCCCCAGCATTTT.

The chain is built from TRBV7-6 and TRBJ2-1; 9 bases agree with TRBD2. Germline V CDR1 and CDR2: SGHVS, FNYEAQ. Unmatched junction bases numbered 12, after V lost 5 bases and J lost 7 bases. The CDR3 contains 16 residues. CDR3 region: CASSASMTSGLNEQFF. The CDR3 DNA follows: TGTGCCAGCAGCGCTAGCATGACTAGCGGATTAAATGAGCAGTTCTTC.

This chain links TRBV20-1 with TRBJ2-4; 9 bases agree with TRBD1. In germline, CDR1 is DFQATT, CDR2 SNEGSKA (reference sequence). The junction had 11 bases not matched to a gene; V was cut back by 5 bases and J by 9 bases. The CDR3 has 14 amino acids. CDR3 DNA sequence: TGCAGTGCTGTTTTCCGACAGGGGGACGGCATTCAGTACTTC. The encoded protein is CSAVFRQGDGIQYF.

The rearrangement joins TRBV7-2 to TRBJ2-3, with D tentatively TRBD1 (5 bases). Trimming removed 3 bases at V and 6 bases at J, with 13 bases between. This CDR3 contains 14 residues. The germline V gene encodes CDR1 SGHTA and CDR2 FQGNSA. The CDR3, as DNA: TGTGCCAGCAGCTTCCGATGGCCAGGGGATACGCAGTATTTT. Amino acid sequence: CASSFRWPGDTQYF.

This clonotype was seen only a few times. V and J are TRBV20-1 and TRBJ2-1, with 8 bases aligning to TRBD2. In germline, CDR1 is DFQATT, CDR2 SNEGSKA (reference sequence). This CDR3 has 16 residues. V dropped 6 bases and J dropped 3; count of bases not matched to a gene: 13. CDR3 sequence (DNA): TGCAGTGCCCCCGTGGCCAGCGGGGGCCACTACAATGAGCAGTTCTTC. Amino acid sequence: CSAPVASGGHYNEQFF.

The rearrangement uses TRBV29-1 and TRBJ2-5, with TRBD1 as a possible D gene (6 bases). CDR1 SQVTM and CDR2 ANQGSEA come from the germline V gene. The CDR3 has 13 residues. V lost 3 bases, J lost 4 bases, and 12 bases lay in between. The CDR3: CSVEWQGIETQYF. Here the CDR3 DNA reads TGCAGCGTTGAGTGGCAGGGGATAGAGACCCAGTACTTC.

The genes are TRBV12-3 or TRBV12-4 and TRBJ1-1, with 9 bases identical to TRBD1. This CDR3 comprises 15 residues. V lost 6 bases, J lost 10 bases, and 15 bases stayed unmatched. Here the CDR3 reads CASSFFGTGPRGAFF. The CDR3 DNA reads TGTGCCAGCAGCTTTTTCGGGACAGGGCCTAGGGGAGCTTTCTTT.

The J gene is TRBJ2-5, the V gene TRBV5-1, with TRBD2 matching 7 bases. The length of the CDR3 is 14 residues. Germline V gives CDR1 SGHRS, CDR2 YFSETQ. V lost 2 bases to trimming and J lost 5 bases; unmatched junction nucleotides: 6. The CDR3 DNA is TGCGCCAGCAGCTTCCTCGGGGAGGGGGAGACCCAGTACTTC. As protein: CASSFLGEGETQYF. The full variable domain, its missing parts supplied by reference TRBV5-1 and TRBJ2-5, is KAGVTQTPRYLIKTRGQQVTLSCSPISGHRSVSWYQQTPGQGLQFLFEYFSETQRNKGNFPGRFSGRQFSNSRSEMNVSTLELGDSALYLCASSFLGEGETQYFGPGTRLLVL.